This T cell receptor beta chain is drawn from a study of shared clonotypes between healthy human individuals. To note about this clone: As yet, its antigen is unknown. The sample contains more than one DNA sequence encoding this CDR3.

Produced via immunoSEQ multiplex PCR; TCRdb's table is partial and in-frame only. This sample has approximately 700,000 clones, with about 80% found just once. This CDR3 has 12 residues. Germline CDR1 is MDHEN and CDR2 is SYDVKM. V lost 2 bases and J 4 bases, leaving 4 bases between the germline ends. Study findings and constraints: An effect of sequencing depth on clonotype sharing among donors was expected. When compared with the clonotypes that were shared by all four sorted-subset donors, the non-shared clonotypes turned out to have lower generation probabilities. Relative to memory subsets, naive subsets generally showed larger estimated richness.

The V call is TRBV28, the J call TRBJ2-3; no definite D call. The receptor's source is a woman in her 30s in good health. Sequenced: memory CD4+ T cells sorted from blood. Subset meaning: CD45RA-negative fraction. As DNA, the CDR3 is TGTGCCAGCAGTTTACTGTCAGATACGCAGTATTTT. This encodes CASSLLSDTQYF. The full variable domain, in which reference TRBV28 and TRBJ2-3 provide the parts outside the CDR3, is DVKVTQSSRYLVKRTGEKVFLECVQDMDHENMFWYRQDPGLGLRLIYFSYDVKMKEKGDIPEGYSVSREKKERFSLILESASTNQTSMYLCASSLLSDTQYFGPGTRLTVL.